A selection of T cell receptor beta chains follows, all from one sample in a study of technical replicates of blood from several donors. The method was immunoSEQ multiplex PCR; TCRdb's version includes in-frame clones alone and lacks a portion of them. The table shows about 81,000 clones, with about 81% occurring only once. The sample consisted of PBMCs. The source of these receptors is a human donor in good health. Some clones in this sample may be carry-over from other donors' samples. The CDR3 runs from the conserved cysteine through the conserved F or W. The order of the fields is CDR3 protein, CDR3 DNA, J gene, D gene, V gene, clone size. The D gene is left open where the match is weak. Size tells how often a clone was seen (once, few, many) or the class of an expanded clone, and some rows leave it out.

CASSSLAGGLEQYF,TGTGCCAGCAGCTCCCTAGCGGGGGGGCTCGAGCAGTACTTC,TRBJ2-7,TRBD2,TRBV5-6,-
CASSLDAATGVNGELFF,TGTGCCAGCAGCTTAGACGCCGCGACAGGGGTGAACGGGGAGCTGTTTTTT,TRBJ2-2,TRBD1,TRBV11-2,-
CASSYSYRGSYEQYF,TGTGCCAGCAGTTACTCGTACAGGGGGTCCTACGAGCAGTACTTC,TRBJ2-7,TRBD1,TRBV6-5,once
CASSADFPPQYF,TGTGCCAGCAGCGCGGACTTCCCCCCGCAGTATTTT,TRBJ2-3,-,TRBV14,-
CASSVASRNYGYTF,TGTGCCAGCAGCGTAGCCTCCAGAAACTATGGCTACACCTTC,TRBJ1-2,-,TRBV9,-
CASGLAPRTGHGYTF,TGTGCTAGTGGTTTGGCACCGAGGACAGGCCACGGCTACACCTTC,TRBJ1-2,TRBD1,TRBV12-5,-
CASSLFSSLLNTGELFF,TGTGCCAGCAGTTTATTCTCCTCGTTATTGAACACCGGGGAGCTGTTTTTT,TRBJ2-2,-,TRBV27,-
CASSFRVGKLFF,TGTGCCAGCAGCTTCAGGGTCGGAAAACTGTTTTTT,TRBJ1-4,-,TRBV28,few
CASSLEVSTGELFF,TGTGCCAGCAGTTTAGAGGTCTCCACCGGGGAGCTGTTTTTT,TRBJ2-2,-,TRBV27,few
CASSVRGDGYTF,TGTGCCAGCAGCGTCCGGGGTGATGGCTACACCTTC,TRBJ1-2,-,TRBV7-2,-
CASSLGVTGGYEKLFF,TGCGCCAGCAGCTTGGGGGTGACAGGGGGCTATGAAAAACTGTTTTTT,TRBJ1-4,TRBD1,TRBV5-1,-
CASSLRQGSNEKLFF,TGTGCCAGCAGCCTCCGACAGGGCTCAAATGAAAAACTGTTTTTT,TRBJ1-4,TRBD1,TRBV5-4,-
CASSRGLSNTGELFF,TGTGCCAGCAGCCGAGGACTGAGTAACACCGGGGAGCTGTTTTTT,TRBJ2-2,-,TRBV13,once
CASSRDRGHYGYTF,TGTGCCAGCAGTCGGGACAGGGGGCACTATGGCTACACCTTC,TRBJ1-2,TRBD1,TRBV2,-
CASSVVGQGAHEQYF,TGTGCCAGCAGCGTAGTGGGACAGGGGGCCCACGAGCAGTACTTC,TRBJ2-7,TRBD1,TRBV9,-
CASSLDNNEQFF,TGTGCCAGCAGCTTGGACAATAATGAGCAGTTCTTC,TRBJ2-1,-,TRBV7-2,-
CASSLLQGSFTDTQYF,TGTGCCAGCAGTTTGCTCCAGGGGTCTTTCACAGATACGCAGTATTTT,TRBJ2-3,-,TRBV28,-
CASSLAGRGATYEQYF,TGTGCCAGCAGCTTAGCGGGTCGGGGGGCCACCTACGAGCAGTACTTC,TRBJ2-7,-,TRBV7-8,-
CASSNRGGTQYF,TGTGCCAGCAGTAATAGGGGGGGGACCCAGTACTTC,TRBJ2-5,-,TRBV6-5,-
CASSPEGSNYGYTF,TGTGCCAGCTCACCTGAGGGATCTAACTATGGCTACACCTTC,TRBJ1-2,-,TRBV18,-
CASSPILGTGSAFF,TGTGCCAGCAGCCCCATATTGGGAACAGGATCAGCTTTCTTT,TRBJ1-1,-,TRBV4-2,-
CASSLYVGGSTF,TGTGCCAGCAGTTTATACGTAGGAGGGAGCACCTTC,TRBJ1-2,-,TRBV6-5,-
CASSLRSPGYNQPQHF,TGTGCCAGCAGCTTGCGCTCGCCAGGGTACAATCAGCCCCAGCATTTT,TRBJ1-5,-,TRBV5-6,-
CASNTQEAF,TGCGCCAGCAACACCCAGGAGGCCTTC,TRBJ2-7,-,TRBV23-1,-
CASSPPVVQGVRGGLKDEQFF,TGTGCCAGCAGTCCGCCCGTTGTTCAGGGGGTAAGAGGGGGCCTAAAGGATGAGCAGTTCTTC,TRBJ2-1,TRBD1,TRBV28,-
CASSYSRSYTF,TGTGCCAGCAGCTACAGCAGGAGCTACACCTTC,TRBJ1-2,-,TRBV5-6,-
CASRPGLVNSEQYF,TGTGCCAGCAGGCCTGGACTAGTGAACAGCGAGCAGTACTTC,TRBJ2-7,TRBD2,TRBV2,few
CASSLGTGGETQYF,TGCGCCAGCAGCCTTGGGACAGGGGGCGAGACCCAGTACTTC,TRBJ2-5,TRBD1,TRBV5-1,-
CSAREAFF,TGCAGCGCCAGAGAAGCTTTCTTT,TRBJ1-1,-,TRBV29-1,once
CASSKALLGTKKGHNSPLHF,TGTGCCAGCAGCAAAGCGCTTTTAGGGACAAAAAAAGGGCATAATTCACCCCTCCACTTT,TRBJ1-6,-,TRBV21-1,once
CASSLRAGESYNEQFF,TGTGCCAGCAGCTTAAGAGCGGGAGAGTCCTACAATGAGCAGTTCTTC,TRBJ2-1,TRBD2,TRBV11-2,-
CASSPYPGLPYEQYF,TGTGCCAGCAGCCCGTACCCGGGACTCCCCTACGAGCAGTACTTC,TRBJ2-7,-,TRBV7-3,once
CAWSVGGVYEQYF,TGTGCCTGGAGTGTCGGGGGAGTGTACGAGCAGTACTTC,TRBJ2-7,-,TRBV30,-
CASSTQAGNYEQYF,TGTGCCAGCAGCACCCAGGCCGGAAACTACGAGCAGTACTTC,TRBJ2-7,-,TRBV13,-
CASGKRTNTEAFF,TGTGCTAGTGGTAAGCGTACCAACACTGAAGCTTTCTTT,TRBJ1-1,-,TRBV12-5,-
CASSNDLGSGSTGELFF,TGTGCCAGCAGCAATGACTTGGGTAGCGGGAGCACCGGGGAGCTGTTTTTT,TRBJ2-2,TRBD2,TRBV7-3,-
CASSVEGLAGVGELFF,TGTGCCAGCAGCGTAGAAGGACTAGCGGGGGTCGGGGAGCTGTTTTTT,TRBJ2-2,TRBD2,TRBV9,-
CASSLEGGSEGSYNEQFF,TGTGCCAGCAGCTTAGAGGGGGGGTCGGAGGGGTCCTACAATGAGCAGTTCTTC,TRBJ2-1,-,TRBV13,many
CASSSSGGAYEQYF,TGTGCCAGTAGTTCTAGCGGGGGGGCCTACGAGCAGTACTTC,TRBJ2-7,TRBD2,TRBV19,-
CAWSVLSTDTQYF,TGTGCCTGGAGTGTACTAAGCACAGATACGCAGTATTTT,TRBJ2-3,-,TRBV30,once
CASSGATHDSGNTIYF,TGTGCCAGCAGTGGGGCTACTCACGACTCTGGAAACACCATATATTTT,TRBJ1-3,-,TRBV6-1,-
CASSPDRRNTEAFF,TGTGCCAGCAGTCCAGACAGACGGAACACTGAAGCTTTCTTT,TRBJ1-1,-,TRBV6-1,once
CAWSLAGHTKPYNEQFF,TGTGCCTGGAGTCTAGCGGGGCACACCAAGCCCTACAATGAGCAGTTCTTC,TRBJ2-1,TRBD2,TRBV30,-
CASSPQGFGANVLTF,TGTGCCAGTAGCCCTCAGGGATTTGGGGCCAACGTCCTGACTTTC,TRBJ2-6,-,TRBV19,-
CASSRSTGELFF,TGTGCCAGCAGCCGTTCCACCGGGGAGCTGTTTTTT,TRBJ2-2,-,TRBV5-8,-
CASSLEAGSYEQYF,TGTGCCAGCAGTTTAGAGGCAGGGTCCTACGAGCAGTACTTC,TRBJ2-7,-,TRBV28,-
CASSLSGGREKLFF,TGTGCCAGCAGCTTGTCGGGGGGTCGAGAAAAACTGTTTTTT,TRBJ1-4,-,TRBV2,-